Each of the 26 T cell receptor beta chains below was sequenced from the same sample in a study of CD8+ T cells in alopecia areata. Extracted from the samples, RNA was reverse transcribed into cDNA to serve as the sequencing template. TCRdb keeps only in-frame clones here, not all; method: immunoSEQ multiplex PCR. The repertoire holds 110,000 or so clones, around two fifths seen once, with 3% to 3.5% in the top ten. Source material: CD4+ T cells sorted from blood. The origin of the receptors is a human donor with alopecia areata.

This clone came up a few times. The chain couples TRBV5-1 to TRBJ2-7, with a weak D call TRBD1 (6 bases). V was trimmed by 4 bases and J by 3 bases, leaving 14 bases between them. CDR3 length: 14 residues. Germline values: CDR1 SGHRS, CDR2 YFSETQ. CDR3 nucleotide sequence: TGCGCCAGCAGCCGCAGGGACACAAGCTACGAGCAGTACTTC. It specifies CASSRRDTSYEQYF.

This clone was seen a few times. The chain has TRBV11-2 and TRBJ2-5, with D possibly called TRBD1 or TRBD2 (5 bases each). CDR1 is SGHAT, CDR2 FQNNGV, per germline. The CDR3 spans 16 residues. The V gene lost 3 bases and the J gene lost 5 bases, with 19 bases spanning the gap. CDR3 nucleotide sequence: TGTGCCAGCAGCTTTGGTCCCTGGCAGGGAGCGGAGACCCAGTACTTC. The encoded protein is CASSFGPWQGAETQYF.

The rearrangement links TRBV5-6 to TRBJ2-3; no definite D call. The V and J ends lost 2 bases and 5 bases respectively, with 9 bases between them. The CDR3 sequence is 13 residues long. The germline gives CDR1 SGHDT, CDR2 YYEEEE. In nucleotides, the CDR3 is TGTGCCAGCAGCTTCAAGTTCAAAGATACGCAGTATTTT. It translates to CASSFKFKDTQYF.

This clone was detected a few times. The chain combines TRBV7-9 with TRBJ2-6, with 8 bases aligning to TRBD1. The CDR3 totals 17 residues. CDR1 SEHNR and CDR2 FQNEAQ come from the germline V gene (reference sequence). Trimming took 6 bases from V and 3 from J; bases not matched to a gene: 10. CDR3: CASRRTGRSLGANVLTF. The DNA for the CDR3 is TGTGCCAGCAGGCGGACAGGGAGGTCGCTTGGGGCCAACGTCCTGACTTTC.

The chain links TRBV29-1 to TRBJ1-2, with D perhaps TRBD1 (5 bases). Trimming took off 2 bases at V and 4 bases at J, with 14 bases between the two ends. CDR3 length: 14 amino acids. Germline V gene lookup returns CDR1 SQVTM and CDR2 ANQGSEA. CDR3 amino acids: CSVERYQGGYGYTF. For the CDR3, the DNA is TGCAGCGTTGAACGATATCAGGGTGGCTATGGCTACACCTTC.

This chain uses TRBV6-6 with TRBJ1-1; D unclear. This CDR3 comprises 15 residues. CDR1 is MNHNY, CDR2 SVGAGI, per germline (reference sequence). V lost 2 bases, J lost 4 bases, and 14 bases lay in between. CDR3 bases: TGTGCCAGCAGTTACACGAACGCCCTAACCACTGAAGCTTTCTTT. It translates to CASSYTNALTTEAFF.

V gene TRBV6-5 combines with J gene TRBJ2-7; TRBD1 aligns across 7 bases. Looked up from germline, CDR1 is MNHEY and CDR2 is SVGAGI. The CDR3 has 14 residues. V lost 7 bases, J lost 8 bases, and 14 bases stayed unmatched. Written as DNA, the CDR3 is TGTGCCAGCACAAAAACAGGGGTTACCCCGAAGCAGTACTTC. It codes for CASTKTGVTPKQYF.

V usage is TRBV18 and J usage is TRBJ2-1, with D possibly being TRBD2 (6 bases). The CDR3 covers 15 residues. V lost 2 bases, J lost 2 bases, and 10 bases lay in between. Germline CDR1 and CDR2: KGHSH and LQKENI. The CDR3, as DNA: TGTGCCAGCTCACCAGGCGGGGCGGCCTACAATGAGCAGTTCTTC. Its protein is CASSPGGAAYNEQFF.

The chain employs TRBV29-1 and TRBJ2-5; perhaps TRBD2 as D (6 bases). Germline V gives CDR1 SQVTM, CDR2 ANQGSEA. Trimming shortened V by 6 bases and J by 5 bases, and 13 bases separated the two germline ends. The CDR3 is 12 amino acids. The CDR3 protein is CSVAGGTETQYF. CDR3 bases: TGCAGCGTGGCCGGGGGAACGGAGACCCAGTACTTC. The variable domain in full, completed from reference TRBV29-1 and TRBJ2-5, reads SAVISQKPSRDICQRGTSLTIQCQVDSQVTMMFWYRQQPGQSLTLIATANQGSEATYESGFVIDKFPISRPNLTFSTLTVSNMSPEDSSIYLCSVAGGTETQYFGPGTRLLVL.

J is TRBJ1-5 and V is TRBV29-1; TRBD1 agrees at 8 bases. Germline V gives CDR1 SQVTM, CDR2 ANQGSEA. Trimming cost V 5 bases and J 0 bases; bases outside gene matches: 3. The CDR3 consists of 14 residues. CDR3 region: CSVMGQDSNQPQHF. DNA of the CDR3: TGCAGCGTTATGGGACAGGATAGCAATCAGCCCCAGCATTTT.

This CDR3 reads CASQGVEQPQHF. The DNA for the CDR3 is TGTGCCAGCCAGGGAGTGGAGCAGCCCCAGCATTTT. This chain connects TRBV2 to TRBJ1-5; D might be TRBD1 (5 bases). Between the trimmed V and J ends, which lost 8 bases and 7 bases, there was a span of 12 bases. The germline gives CDR1 SNHLY, CDR2 FYNNEI. This CDR3 is built from 12 residues.

This clone turned up a few times. The chain carries TRBV7-9 and TRBJ2-3, with 8 positions matching TRBD1. The J segment lost 6 bases and the V segment lost 5 bases, leaving 7 bases of the junction unmatched. The CDR3 is 14 residues long. Germline CDR1 reads SEHNR; CDR2 reads FQNEAQ (reference sequence). This chain's CDR3 is CASSIRTGTDTQYF. CDR3 nucleotides: TGTGCCAGCAGCATAAGGACAGGGACGGATACGCAGTATTTT.

There are a few counts of this clone. The gene calls are TRBV30 and TRBJ1-2, with D possibly being TRBD1 (6 bases). This CDR3 region has 14 residues. In germline, CDR1 is GTSNPN, CDR2 SVGIG (reference sequence). V lost 0 bases to trimming and J lost 8 bases, with 16 bases between them. The CDR3 is CAWSVRGRGRGYTF. The CDR3 bases are TGTGCCTGGAGTGTAAGGGGCCGGGGGCGAGGCTACACCTTC.

The chain joins TRBV29-1 to TRBJ2-7; D call uncertain. The germline V gene encodes CDR1 SQVTM and CDR2 ANQGSEA. V lost 5 bases and J 0 bases, leaving 14 bases between the germline ends. This CDR3 is 14 amino acids long. CDR3: CSVSWTRNSYEQYF. Written as DNA, the CDR3 is TGCAGCGTTTCCTGGACGCGCAACTCCTACGAGCAGTACTTC.

The chain couples TRBV4-1 to TRBJ2-2, with TRBD1 identical over 9 bases. CDR1 MGHRA and CDR2 YSYEKL come from the germline V gene. CDR3 size: 16 residues. J was trimmed by 3 bases and V by 4 bases; bases with no gene match: 6. DNA of the CDR3: TGCGCCAGCAGCCCTCTAGACAGGGGGGACACCGGGGAGCTGTTTTTT. Translated, it gives CASSPLDRGDTGELFF.

This clone turned up a few times. The V gene is TRBV7-2, the J gene TRBJ2-3; the match to TRBD2 covers 7 bases. The CDR3 runs 15 residues. The germline gives CDR1 SGHTA, CDR2 FQGNSA. J lost 5 bases, V lost 3 bases, and 8 bases had no gene match. The CDR3 protein is CASSFSLLAIDTQYF. As DNA, the CDR3 is TGTGCCAGCAGCTTCTCCCTACTAGCGATAGATACGCAGTATTTT.

The chain couples TRBV29-1 to TRBJ2-1; TRBD2 matches at 14 bases. CDR1 SQVTM and CDR2 ANQGSEA come from the germline V gene. J was trimmed by 10 bases and V by 8 bases; bases with no gene match: 4. This CDR3 has 12 amino acids. CDR3: CSPRTSGREQFF. Here the CDR3 DNA reads TGCAGCCCTCGGACTAGCGGGAGGGAGCAGTTCTTC.

A few counts support this clone. CDR3 sequence: CSASGQGNTEAFF. The DNA of the CDR3 is TGCAGCGCTAGCGGACAGGGGAACACTGAAGCTTTCTTT. This sequence joins TRBV29-1 and TRBJ1-1, with 8 bases matching TRBD1. J was trimmed by 1 base and V by 7 bases; bases with no gene match: 5. The germline gives CDR1 SQVTM, CDR2 ANQGSEA. The CDR3 has 13 residues. Full variable domain (rest looked up from reference TRBV29-1 and TRBJ1-1): SAVISQKPSRDICQRGTSLTIQCQVDSQVTMMFWYRQQPGQSLTLIATANQGSEATYESGFVIDKFPISRPNLTFSTLTVSNMSPEDSSIYLCSASGQGNTEAFFGQGTRLTVV.

This chain connects TRBV15 to TRBJ2-4, with D unclear. CDR3 length: 12 residues. Trimming pared 0 bases from V and 6 bases from J, leaving 3 bases between. Germline V gives CDR1 LNHNV, CDR2 YYDKDF (reference sequence). Here the CDR3 reads CATSRDGNIQYF. The CDR3 DNA sequence: TGTGCCACCAGCAGAGATGGAAACATTCAGTACTTC.

This clone came up a few times. The chain is built from TRBV2 and TRBJ2-7; D is uncertain. The CDR3 is made up of 13 amino acids. V was trimmed by 2 bases and J by 3 bases, leaving 8 bases between them. Germline assignment: CDR1 SNHLY and CDR2 FYNNEI. As DNA, the CDR3 is TGTGCCAGCAGTGAACCGGACCGCTACGAGCAGTACTTC. Protein sequence: CASSEPDRYEQYF.

The sample holds a few counts of this clone. V and J are TRBV7-2 and TRBJ2-1, with 8 bases fitting TRBD2. V lost 6 bases to trimming and J lost 9 bases; unmatched junction nucleotides: 7. Germline V gene lookup returns CDR1 SGHTA and CDR2 FQGNSA. The CDR3 is 13 amino acids. CDR3 nucleotide sequence: TGTGCCAGCAGTCTTAGGCGGGAGGTTGAGCAGTTCTTC. Its translation is CASSLRREVEQFF.

The chain links TRBV29-1 to TRBJ2-1, with D unclear. V was trimmed by 6 bases and J by 7 bases, leaving 16 bases between them. The germline gives CDR1 SQVTM, CDR2 ANQGSEA. This CDR3 has 13 residues. The CDR3, as DNA: TGCAGCGTCCTATGGACCCCCTGGAATGAGCAGTTCTTC. Translated, it gives CSVLWTPWNEQFF.

This chain connects TRBV28 to TRBJ2-7; 11 positions match TRBD2. Per the germline V gene, CDR1 is MDHEN and CDR2 is SYDVKM. J lost 4 bases, V lost 5 bases, and 7 bases had no gene match. This CDR3 contains 15 residues. CDR3 sequence: CASSHPTSGSYEQYF. The CDR3 DNA reads TGTGCCAGCAGTCACCCTACTAGCGGGAGTTACGAGCAGTACTTC.

In its sample, this clone was seen a few times. This rearrangement joins TRBV5-1 to TRBJ1-2; D is unclear. Deletions cut 0 bases from V and 5 bases from J, with 11 bases between. The CDR3 runs to 14 residues. In germline, CDR1 is SGHRS, CDR2 YFSETQ. CDR3 DNA sequence: TGCGCCAGCAGCTTGGGTAGGGAAGGATATGGCTACACCTTC. It codes for CASSLGREGYGYTF. Full variable domain (rest looked up from reference TRBV5-1 and TRBJ1-2): KAGVTQTPRYLIKTRGQQVTLSCSPISGHRSVSWYQQTPGQGLQFLFEYFSETQRNKGNFPGRFSGRQFSNSRSEMNVSTLELGDSALYLCASSLGREGYGYTFGSGTRLTVV.

This clone was seen a single time. The genes are TRBV30 and TRBJ1-2, with 9 bases lining up with TRBD1. Germline assignment: CDR1 GTSNPN and CDR2 SVGIG (reference sequence). The CDR3 is made up of 10 amino acids. Trimming at V came to 7 bases and at J to 8 bases, leaving 2 bases not matched to a gene. The CDR3 spells CALDRGGYTF. The CDR3 DNA sequence: TGTGCCTTGGACAGGGGCGGCTACACCTTC.

The V and J genes are TRBV19 and TRBJ1-2; a possible D gene is TRBD1 (5 bases). V was cut by 6 bases and J by 2 bases, with 16 bases left in between. There are 15 residues in the CDR3. In germline, CDR1 is LNHDA, CDR2 SQIVND (reference sequence). Written as DNA, the CDR3 is TGTGCCAGTAGCATAACGGGACCCAGCAACTATGGCTACACCTTC. Translating it yields CASSITGPSNYGYTF.